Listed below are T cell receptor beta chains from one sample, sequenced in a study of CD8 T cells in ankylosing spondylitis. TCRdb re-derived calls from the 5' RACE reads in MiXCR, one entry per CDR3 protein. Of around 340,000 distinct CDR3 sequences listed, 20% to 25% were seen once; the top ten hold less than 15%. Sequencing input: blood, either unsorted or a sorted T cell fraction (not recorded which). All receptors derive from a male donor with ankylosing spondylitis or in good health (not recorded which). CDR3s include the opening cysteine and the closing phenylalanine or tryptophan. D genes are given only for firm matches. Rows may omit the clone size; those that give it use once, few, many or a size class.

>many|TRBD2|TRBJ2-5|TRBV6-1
CASQIEWGGQETQYF
TGTGCCAGCCAAATAGAGTGGGGGGGCCAAGAGACCCAGTACTTC
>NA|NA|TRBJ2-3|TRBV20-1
CSALPGVSSTDTQYF
TGCAGTGCCCTTCCGGGGGTGTCTAGCACAGATACGCAGTATTTT
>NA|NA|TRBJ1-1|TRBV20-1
CSAVRVTEAFF
TGCAGTGCTGTCAGGGTCACTGAAGCTTTCTTT
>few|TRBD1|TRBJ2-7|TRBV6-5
CASRLDAGTGKEYEQYF
TGTGCCAGCAGGTTAGACGCCGGGACAGGGAAGGAATACGAGCAGTACTTC
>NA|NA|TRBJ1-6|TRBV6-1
CASRERARPLLHF
TGTGCCAGCAGGGAACGGGCGCGGCCCCTCCTCCACTTT
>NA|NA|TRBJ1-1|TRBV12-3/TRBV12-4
CASEQGALNTEAFF
TGTGCCAGCGAACAGGGCGCTCTGAACACTGAAGCTTTCTTT
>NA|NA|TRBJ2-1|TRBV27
CASSPLTGAGPYNEQFF
TGTGCCAGCAGTCCCCTCACAGGCGCGGGACCCTACAATGAGCAGTTCTTC
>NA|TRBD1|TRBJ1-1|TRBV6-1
CASSLTGGDTEAFF
TGTGCCAGCAGCCTGACAGGGGGGGATACTGAAGCTTTCTTT
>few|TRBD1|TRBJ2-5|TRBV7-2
CASRLTGSEETQYF
TGTGCCAGCAGATTGACAGGGTCCGAAGAGACCCAGTACTTC
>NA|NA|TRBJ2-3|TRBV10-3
CAIEDPGTDTQYF
TGTGCCATCGAGGACCCAGGCACAGATACGCAGTATTTT
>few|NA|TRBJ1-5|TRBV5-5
CASSWGYSNQPQHF
TGTGCCAGCTCGTGGGGTTATAGCAATCAGCCCCAGCATTTT
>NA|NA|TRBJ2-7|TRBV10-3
CAIRREPNYEQYF
TGTGCCATCAGGAGGGAGCCTAACTACGAGCAGTACTTC
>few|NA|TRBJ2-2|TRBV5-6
CASSFRDFSGTGELFF
TGTGCCAGCAGCTTCCGGGATTTTTCCGGCACCGGGGAGCTGTTTTTT
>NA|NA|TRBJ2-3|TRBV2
CASSEYGSDSTTDTQYF
TGTGCCAGCAGTGAATACGGCAGCGATTCCACCACAGATACGCAGTATTTT
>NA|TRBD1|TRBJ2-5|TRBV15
CATSSSTGAETQYF
TGTGCCACCAGCTCATCGACAGGGGCCGAGACCCAGTACTTC
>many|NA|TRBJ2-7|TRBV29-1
CSVEDRYEQYF
TGCAGCGTTGAAGATAGATACGAGCAGTACTTC
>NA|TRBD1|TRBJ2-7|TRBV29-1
CSVEDLRYGTGGYEQYF
TGCAGCGTTGAAGATCTTCGTTACGGGACAGGGGGATACGAGCAGTACTTC
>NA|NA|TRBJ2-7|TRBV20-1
CSARGTESDYEQYF
TGCAGTGCTAGGGGAACAGAGTCTGACTACGAGCAGTACTTC
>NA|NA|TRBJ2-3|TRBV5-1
CASSLVPGTQYF
TGCGCCAGCAGCTTGGTTCCAGGTACGCAGTATTTT
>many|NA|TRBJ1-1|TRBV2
CASSDLLGTEAFF
TGTGCCAGCAGTGACCTTTTGGGCACTGAAGCTTTCTTT
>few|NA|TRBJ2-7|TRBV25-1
CASSEGGIEQYF
TGTGCCAGCAGTGAAGGCGGGATCGAGCAGTACTTC
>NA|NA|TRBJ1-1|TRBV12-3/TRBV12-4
CASSLGSSEAFF
TGTGCCAGCAGTTTGGGGTCTTCTGAAGCTTTCTTT
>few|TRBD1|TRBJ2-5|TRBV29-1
CSVAEDRGSGQETQYF
TGCAGCGTTGCCGAGGACAGGGGTAGTGGCCAAGAGACCCAGTACTTC
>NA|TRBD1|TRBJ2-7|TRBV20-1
CSVPTGGWIEQYF
TGCAGTGTTCCGACAGGGGGTTGGATCGAGCAGTACTTC
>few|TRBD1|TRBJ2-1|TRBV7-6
CASSKDRGVYNEQFF
TGTGCCAGCAGCAAGGACAGGGGGGTTTACAATGAGCAGTTCTTC
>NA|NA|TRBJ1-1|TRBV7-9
CASSSTPEGSGTEAFF
TGTGCCAGCAGTTCAACACCGGAGGGTAGTGGCACTGAAGCTTTCTTT
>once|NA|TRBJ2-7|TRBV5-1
CASSFTPNVGREQYF
TGCGCCAGCAGCTTCACCCCCAACGTGGGGAGGGAGCAGTACTTC
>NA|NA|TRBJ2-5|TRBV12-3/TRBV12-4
CASSLAPRVETQYF
TGTGCCAGCTCTCTAGCTCCTCGGGTTGAGACCCAGTACTTC
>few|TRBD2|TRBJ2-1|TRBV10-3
CAISELGGGSYNEQFF
TGTGCCATCAGTGAGCTCGGGGGGGGCTCCTACAATGAGCAGTTCTTC
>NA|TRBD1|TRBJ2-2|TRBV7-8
CASSPHRGENTGELFF
TGTGCCAGCAGCCCCCACAGGGGCGAGAACACCGGGGAGCTGTTTTTT
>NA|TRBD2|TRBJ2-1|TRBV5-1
CASSLASGGTYNEQFF
TGCGCCAGCAGCTTGGCTAGCGGGGGGACCTACAATGAGCAGTTCTTC
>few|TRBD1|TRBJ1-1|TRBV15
CATSRDLAGGLNTEAFF
TGTGCCACCAGCAGAGATCTGGCAGGGGGATTGAACACTGAAGCTTTCTTT
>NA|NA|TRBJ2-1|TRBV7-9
CASSLSRENEQFF
TGTGCCAGCAGCCTAAGTAGGGAAAATGAGCAGTTCTTC
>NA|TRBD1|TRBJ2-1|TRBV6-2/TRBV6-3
CASSVDRALLNEQFF
TGTGCCAGCAGTGTGGACAGGGCCTTACTTAATGAGCAGTTCTTC
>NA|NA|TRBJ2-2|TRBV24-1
CATSVGPGELFF
TGTGCCACCAGCGTCGGCCCCGGGGAGCTGTTTTTT
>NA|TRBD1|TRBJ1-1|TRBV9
CASSVVAGGRTEAFF
TGTGCCAGCAGCGTAGTGGCAGGGGGCCGGACTGAAGCTTTCTTT
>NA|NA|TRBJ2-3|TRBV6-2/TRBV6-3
CATSDWAASTDTQYF
TGTGCCACCAGTGACTGGGCAGCTAGCACAGATACGCAGTATTTT
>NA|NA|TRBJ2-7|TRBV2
CASRPGQFSFYEQYF
TGTGCCAGCCGCCCCGGACAGTTCTCTTTCTACGAGCAGTACTTC
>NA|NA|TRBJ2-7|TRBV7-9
CASRIGLNEQYF
TGTGCCAGCAGGATAGGGTTGAACGAGCAGTACTTC
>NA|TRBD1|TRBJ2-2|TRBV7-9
CASSDGTVLPGELFF
TGTGCCAGCAGCGACGGGACAGTTTTACCCGGGGAGCTGTTTTTT
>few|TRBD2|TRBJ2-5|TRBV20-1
CSARLAGGQGETQYF
TGCAGTGCCCGACTAGCGGGGGGGCAGGGAGAGACCCAGTACTTC
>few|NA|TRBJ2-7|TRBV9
CASSGDPGEPSYEQYF
TGTGCCAGCAGCGGCGACCCGGGGGAGCCCTCCTACGAGCAGTACTTC